This T cell receptor (beta chain) was captured in a study of control samples from healthy donors and cancer patients (dated by TCRdb to the early 2020s). As concerns this clone: Its antigen has not been determined. Base qualities are not at hand, and no much larger clone is one base apart.

Including the terminal cysteine and phenylalanine, the CDR3 comprises 15 residues. The entry retains the CDR3 DNA only, 45 bases that are in frame from base 1. Reading the germline V gene gives CDR1 SGHDT and CDR2 YYEEEE. V is shortened by 6 bases, J by 7 bases, and the region joining them spans 20 bases. The method behind the library was the immunoSEQ multiplex PCR assay. Held by TCRdb, this immuneACCESS table contains in-frame sequences only and omits some clones. Under half of the omission traces to an unresolved V gene where checked; the cause of the rest is unknown. In this sample the table shows under 150,000 clones, roughly nine tenths of which occur a single time. The top ten constitute over 4.5% of the sample.

In this chain, TRBV5-6 is recombined with TRBJ2-1; the D region possibly corresponds to TRBD2 (6 bases align). The sequence derives from a man between 25 and 39 years old in good health. Sequences were obtained from blood. The CDR3 loop reads CASTLTGTPQNEQFF. The DNA reads as follows: TGTGCCAGCACCCTTACCGGGACTCCTCAAAATGAGCAGTTCTTC.